The source of this T cell receptor (beta chain) is a study of breast tumors, draining lymph nodes, adjacent tissues. As concerns this clonotype: The target antigen is unknown.

Deletions cut 4 bases from V and 5 bases from J, with 17 bases between. The germline gives CDR1 WNHNN, CDR2 SYGVQD (reference sequence). The length of the CDR3 is 16 residues. Each CDR3 protein is one row after TCRdb ran MiXCR on the multiplex PCR reads. Altogether over 15,000 distinct CDR3 sequences are present, around half being singletons, with the ten largest covering around 17%. Study outcomes and limitations: Compared with lymph nodes, tumors were less diverse; compared with nontumor tissue, more.

Input material: tumor-adjacent breast tissue. The V gene is TRBV10-1, the J gene TRBJ2-2, with a weak D call TRBD2 (6 bases). The TCR comes from a female donor with breast cancer. Some clones in this sample may be carry-over from other donors' samples. The CDR3 loop reads CASSGYDSGGTGELFF. The DNA of the CDR3 is TGCGCCAGCAGTGGCTATGACAGCGGAGGGACCGGGGAGCTGTTTTTT.